The 20 T cell receptor beta chains listed next were all sequenced from one sample in a study of regulatory T cells in long-lasting Graves disease. The time point denotes: newly diagnosed GD, antithyroid drugs for less than 3 months. Extracted PBMC RNA gave rise to the TCR library. Investigators prepared the TCR beta libraries by applying iRepertoire HTBI primers and Arm-PCR of CDR3 regions. TCRdb redid the calling of the multiplex PCR reads with MiXCR, one entry per CDR3 protein. The sample lists 360,000 or so distinct CDR3 sequences, 10% to 15% seen once, with 18% in the top ten. The same sample was also used in a study of T cells in Graves' hyperthyroidism and ophthalmopathy.

The sample consisted of peripheral blood mononuclear cells (PBMCs), taken at new diagnosis, from a patient treated with antithyroid drugs. Source of these receptors: a woman in her late teens or twenties with Graves disease.

In its sample, this clonotype was seen a few times. This chain connects TRBV6-1 to TRBJ2-5; D perhaps matches TRBD2 (5 bases). The germline gives CDR1 MNHNS, CDR2 SASEGT. There are 14 residues in the CDR3. V lost 6 bases to trimming and J lost 0 bases, with 11 bases between them. CDR3 sequence: CASSGISYQETQYF. The CDR3 DNA is TGTGCCAGCAGCGGGATCTCGTACCAAGAGACCCAGTACTTC.

This clonotype was observed a few times. For the CDR3, the DNA is TGCGCCAGCAGCCAAGATCAGGGAGGCTTAGAGACCCAGTACTTC. As protein: CASSQDQGGLETQYF. The chain carries TRBV4-1 and TRBJ2-5; D may be TRBD2 (6 bases). CDR3 length: 15 residues. Trimming shortened V by 0 bases and J by 4 bases, and 12 bases separated the two germline ends. Germline CDR1 reads MGHRA; CDR2 reads YSYEKL.

In this sample, this clonotype turned up a few times. The chain couples TRBV27 to TRBJ2-4; D is uncertain. The length of the CDR3 is 15 residues. V lost 6 bases and J 0 bases, leaving 12 bases between the germline ends. In germline, CDR1 is MNHEY, CDR2 SMNVEV (reference sequence). CDR3 protein: CASSPWQLAKNIQYF. The CDR3 nucleotides are TGTGCCAGCAGCCCGTGGCAGTTAGCCAAAAACATTCAGTACTTC.

There are many counts of this clonotype. The genes are TRBV7-3 and TRBJ2-3, with D possibly matching TRBD1 (6 bases). Trimming shortened V by 5 bases and J by 1 base, and 13 bases separated the two germline ends. Per germline, CDR1 SGHTA and CDR2 FQGTGA. The CDR3 has 15 amino acids. CDR3 in DNA: TGTGCCAGCAGCCCAGAGGCAGGGGGCACAGATACGCAGTATTTT. This gives the protein CASSPEAGGTDTQYF.

This clonotype was seen repeatedly, ten times or more. V gene TRBV2 combines with J gene TRBJ2-3; tentative D call: TRBD1 (6 bases). This CDR3 is built from 16 residues. Germline CDR1 SNHLY, CDR2 FYNNEI. The V end was cut by 9 bases, the J end by 0 bases, with 19 bases between. Here the CDR3 reads CARPSLTGESTDTQYF. The CDR3, as DNA: TGTGCCAGACCTTCGCTGACAGGCGAAAGCACAGATACGCAGTATTTT.

This clonotype appeared many times. This chain joins TRBV18 and TRBJ2-2; the D is unclear. The CDR3 loop spans 13 amino acids. Germline V lookup: CDR1 KGHSH, CDR2 LQKENI. Trimming removed 1 base at V and 5 bases at J, with 5 bases between. The CDR3 region is CASSPQQTGELFF. The CDR3 coding sequence is TGTGCCAGCTCACCACAGCAGACCGGGGAGCTGTTTTTT.

In its sample, this clonotype was seen a few times. The chain employs TRBV4-3 and TRBJ1-2, with no clear D. The CDR3 totals 16 residues. CDR1 is LGHNA, CDR2 YSLEER, per germline. V lost 4 bases, J lost 2 bases, and 17 bases lay in between. The CDR3 sequence: CASSPSPGRVNYGYTF. The CDR3 coding sequence is TGCGCCAGCAGCCCATCTCCGGGCAGAGTCAACTATGGCTACACCTTC.

Ten or more counts support this clonotype. This chain joins TRBV2 and TRBJ2-7; D ambiguous. Trimming shortened V by 2 bases and J by 7 bases, and 9 bases separated the two germline ends. This CDR3 is 12 amino acids long. CDR1 and CDR2 from the germline V gene are SNHLY and FYNNEI. In DNA form, the CDR3 reads TGTGCCAGCAGTGAACCGCAAGGAGAGCAGTACGTC. Its translation: CASSEPQGEQYV.

This clonotype has at least ten counts. The chain recombines TRBV20-1 with TRBJ1-5, with D possibly TRBD1 on 5 matching bases. V was cut by 6 bases and J by 1 base, with 13 bases left in between. Germline assignment: CDR1 DFQATT and CDR2 SNEGSKA (reference sequence). This CDR3 spans 14 amino acids. DNA of the CDR3: TGCAGTGCCTGGGACTCAGGAAGCAATCAGCCCCAGCATTTT. Translating it yields CSAWDSGSNQPQHF.

The V call is TRBV11-2, the J call TRBJ2-5; D unresolved. Looked up from germline, CDR1 is SGHAT and CDR2 is FQNNGV. Trimming removed 4 bases from V and 7 bases from J, with 19 bases in between. The CDR3 runs 15 residues. The CDR3, as DNA: TGTGCCAGCAGCTCTGTAGCCAGGACGCCCAGGACCCAGTACTTC. Residues: CASSSVARTPRTQYF.

The table lists this clonotype with a few counts. V and J are TRBV19 and TRBJ1-5; tentatively, D is TRBD1 (5 bases). The CDR3 runs 16 residues. V was shortened by 7 bases and J by 3 bases, with 19 bases between the two germline ends. Germline CDR1 and CDR2: LNHDA and SQIVND (reference sequence). The CDR3 spells CASTQSETAYNQPQHF. As DNA, the CDR3 is TGTGCCAGTACGCAGAGTGAGACAGCTTACAATCAGCCCCAGCATTTT.

This clonotype appeared many times. The V gene is TRBV7-9, the J gene TRBJ2-5, with D possibly TRBD1 on 5 matching bases. V lost 4 bases and J lost 5, with 20 bases in between. The CDR3 is 16 amino acids. Germline V gives CDR1 SEHNR, CDR2 FQNEAQ (reference sequence). The CDR3 protein is CASSSPRQNPGETQYF. In DNA form, the CDR3 reads TGTGCCAGCAGCTCACCTCGACAGAATCCTGGGGAGACCCAGTACTTC.

This clonotype has just a few counts. The junction departs from the called germline gene at one end, perhaps through a read error. For the CDR3, the DNA is TGTGCCAGCAGCGTACGGGGGAGCTCCTACGATGAGCAGTTCTTC. This encodes CASSVRGSSYDEQFF. V is TRBV9 and J is TRBJ2-1; TRBD2 is a possible D gene (6 bases). The germline V gene has CDR1 SGDLS and CDR2 YYNGEE. The length of the CDR3 is 15 residues. The full variable domain, in which reference TRBV9 and TRBJ2-1 provide the parts outside the CDR3, is DSGVTQTPKHLITATGQRVTLRCSPRSGDLSVYWYQQSLDQGLQFLIQYYNGEERAKGNILERFSAQQFPDLHSELNLSSLELGDSALYFCASSVRGSSYDEQFFGPGTRLTVL.

This clonotype has ten or more counts. The chain combines TRBV6-1 with TRBJ1-1; D gene ambiguous. V lost 10 bases to trimming and J lost 0 bases, with 21 bases between them. The germline gives CDR1 MNHNS, CDR2 SASEGT. The CDR3 loop spans 16 amino acids. In nucleotides, the CDR3 is TGTGCCACCTACCCGTGGGCCAGACCAATGAACACTGAAGCTTTCTTT. Translating gives CATYPWARPMNTEAFF.

About this clonotype: A much larger clone lies one base from this, so it may be a read error. The chain carries TRBV6-9 and TRBJ1-5; D ambiguous. With 5 bases removed from V and 2 bases from J, the gap between germline ends came to 13 bases. From germline, CDR1 is MNHGY and CDR2 SVAAGI. The CDR3 spans 15 residues. CDR3 DNA sequence: TGTGCCAGCAGTAATTGGGGATCTGGCAATCAGCCCCAGCATTTT. Translation gives CASSNWGSGNQPQHF.

This clonotype was detected many times. This chain joins TRBV7-9 and TRBJ1-1; D is uncertain. With 1 base removed from V and 8 bases from J, the gap between germline ends came to 8 bases. Germline lookup yields CDR1 SEHNR and CDR2 FQNEAQ (reference sequence). CDR3 length: 12 residues. The CDR3 DNA follows: TGTGCCAGCAGCTTAGGGGTTTTCGAAGCTTTCTTT. It encodes CASSLGVFEAFF.

Many counts were recorded for this clonotype. The rearrangement links TRBV6-5 to TRBJ1-2; D is ambiguous. V dropped 3 bases and J dropped 1 base, with 12 bases sitting between them. This CDR3 has 15 residues. Germline values: CDR1 MNHEY, CDR2 SVGAGI. CDR3 in amino acids: CASSYRVGSNYGYTF. In DNA form, the CDR3 reads TGTGCCAGCAGTTATAGGGTGGGAAGTAACTATGGCTACACCTTC.

There are many counts of this clonotype. The chain recombines TRBV7-9 with TRBJ2-2; 7 nucleotides line up with TRBD2. In germline, CDR1 is SEHNR, CDR2 FQNEAQ (reference sequence). V was clipped by 5 bases and J by 11 bases; unmatched bases: 11. This CDR3 region has 14 residues. The CDR3 sequence is CASSLRLAPTELFF. The CDR3 region has the DNA TGTGCCAGCAGCCTAAGACTAGCCCCCACTGAGCTGTTTTTT.

This clonotype was counted ten times or more. V gene TRBV7-2 combines with J gene TRBJ2-1; D possibly corresponds to TRBD1 (6 bases). Germline values: CDR1 SGHTA, CDR2 FQGNSA. CDR3 length: 15 amino acids. V lost 7 bases and J lost 4, with 17 bases in between. As DNA, the CDR3 is TGTGCCAGCACACGGGACATCGCAACATACAATGAGCAGTTCTTC. This gives the protein CASTRDIATYNEQFF.

This clonotype was counted many times. The chain combines TRBV18 with TRBJ2-1, with TRBD2 matching over 8 bases. Per germline, CDR1 KGHSH and CDR2 LQKENI. V dropped 2 bases and J dropped 2; count of bases not matched to a gene: 2. The CDR3 is made up of 15 amino acids. In DNA, the CDR3 is TGTGCCAGCTCACCAATAGCGGGGCCCTACAATGAGCAGTTCTTC. Residues: CASSPIAGPYNEQFF.